The 11 T cell receptor beta chains presented below share a single source sample, sequenced in a study of CD8 T cells in ankylosing spondylitis. TCRdb recomputed calls from the 5' RACE reads with MiXCR, one row per CDR3 protein. The data contain 200,000 to 300,000 distinct CDR3 sequences, around 25% of them seen just once; the ten biggest clones take up over 0.55%. The sample consisted of blood, either unsorted or a sorted T cell fraction (not recorded which). All receptors derive from a male donor with ankylosing spondylitis or in good health (not recorded which).

This clonotype was seen more than once but under ten times. This chain links TRBV20-1 with TRBJ2-1, with D perhaps TRBD2 (6 bases). CDR1 and CDR2 (germline): DFQATT, SNEGSKA (reference sequence). The CDR3 has 16 amino acids. V gave up 3 bases and J gave up 4 bases, with 19 bases separating them. CDR3 in amino acids: CSARGVRPEGYNEQFF. In DNA, the CDR3 is TGCAGTGCTAGGGGGGTGCGACCGGAGGGATACAATGAGCAGTTCTTC.

The table lists this clonotype with many counts. This chain links TRBV12-3 or TRBV12-4 with TRBJ1-2; 8 nucleotides match TRBD1. The trim removed 6 bases at V and 5 bases at J, leaving 8 bases unmatched. This CDR3 contains 14 residues. CDR3: CASSPRGLGYGYTF. The CDR3 nucleotides are TGTGCCAGCAGCCCCAGGGGGCTAGGATATGGCTACACCTTC.

The rearrangement uses TRBV15 and TRBJ2-5; D gene ambiguous. Germline-derived CDR1 and CDR2 are LNHNV and YYDKDF (reference sequence). V was clipped by 1 base and J by 3 bases, with 6 bases between them. The CDR3 spans 13 residues. Here the CDR3 reads CATSRAKKETQYF. In DNA form, the CDR3 reads TGTGCCACCAGCAGAGCAAAAAAAGAGACCCAGTACTTC.

This clonotype was counted at least ten times. The V call is TRBV29-1, the J call TRBJ2-3; no clear D gene. CDR3 size: 15 residues. V dropped 3 bases and J dropped 2 bases, with 15 bases sitting between them. Germline V CDR1 and CDR2: SQVTM, ANQGSEA. Written as DNA, the CDR3 is TGCAGCGTTGACGGAGAGTCTACCTACACAGATACGCAGTATTTT. Amino acids: CSVDGESTYTDTQYF.

This clonotype was recorded at least ten times. The rearrangement uses TRBV12-3 or TRBV12-4 and TRBJ2-2, with D tentatively TRBD1 or TRBD2 (6 bases each). The V end was cut by 6 bases, the J end by 4 bases, with 12 bases between. The CDR3 is made up of 14 amino acids. In nucleotides, the CDR3 is TGTGCCAGCAGAATAGGAGGGGGCACCGGGGAGCTGTTTTTT. Protein: CASRIGGGTGELFF.

The chain uses TRBV20-1 and TRBJ2-7; D is possibly TRBD1 or TRBD2 (5 bases each). Germline V gene data show CDR1 as DFQATT and CDR2 as SNEGSKA (reference sequence). The CDR3 is made up of 15 amino acids. V lost 1 base and J lost 6, with 19 bases in between. CDR3 sequence: CSARGLGTPRGEQYF. As DNA, the CDR3 is TGCAGTGCTAGAGGTTTGGGGACCCCCCGCGGCGAGCAGTACTTC.

In this sample, this clonotype turned up a few times. The chain carries TRBV29-1 and TRBJ2-1; maybe TRBD1 (6 bases). CDR1 is SQVTM, CDR2 ANQGSEA, per germline. The CDR3 length is 12 residues. Trimming pared 8 bases from V and 4 bases from J, leaving 12 bases between. CDR3 nucleotide sequence: TGCAGCCTTTGGACAGCGTACAATGAGCAGTTCTTC. Protein product: CSLWTAYNEQFF.

This clonotype occurred many times. The V and J genes are TRBV20-1 and TRBJ1-2, with 8 bases matching TRBD1. The CDR3 totals 14 residues. CDR1 and CDR2 (germline): DFQATT, SNEGSKA (reference sequence). J gave up 3 bases and V 6 bases, and 9 bases lay outside the gene matches. In DNA form, the CDR3 reads TGCAGTGCGGACTCGACAGGGGTCGACTATGGCTACACCTTC. Translating gives CSADSTGVDYGYTF.

The table lists this clonotype with many counts. This chain connects TRBV7-3 to TRBJ1-2; no definite D call. Trimming left V 3 bases short and J 8 bases short, with 7 bases between. Per germline, CDR1 SGHTA and CDR2 FQGTGA. The CDR3 consists of 11 residues. The CDR3 loop is CASSFVGGYTF. For the CDR3, the DNA is TGTGCCAGCAGCTTTGTGGGAGGCTACACCTTC. The full variable domain, in which reference TRBV7-3 and TRBJ1-2 provide the parts outside the CDR3, is GAGVSQTPSNKVTEKGKYVELRCDPISGHTALYWYRQSLGQGPEFLIYFQGTGAADDSGLPNDRFFAVRPEGSVSTLKIQRTERGDSAVYLCASSFVGGYTFGSGTRLTVV.

The rearrangement joins TRBV2 to TRBJ2-5, with 12 positions matching TRBD2. Germline V gives CDR1 SNHLY, CDR2 FYNNEI. The CDR3 spans 15 residues. V shed 6 bases, J shed 3 bases, and the junction held 5 bases outside the gene matches. The CDR3 DNA is TGTGCCAGCAGGCCGACTAGCGGGGGTAAAGAGACCCAGTACTTC. Protein product: CASRPTSGGKETQYF.

Concerning this clonotype: At one end the junction does not follow the germline gene, possibly because of a read error. The chain recombines TRBV12-3 or TRBV12-4 with TRBJ1-5; a possible D gene is TRBD1 (5 bases). This CDR3 is 13 amino acids long. This CDR3 is CASSPRGGRTVNF. DNA for the CDR3: TGTGCCAGCAGTCCTCGGGGGGGACGGACTGTAAATTTT.